What follows are 15 T cell receptor beta chains derived from one specimen sequenced in a study of blood T cells in healthy people across ages (dated by TCRdb to the mid-2010s). Preparation of the library involved 5' RACE. The sequencer was an Illumina HiSeq 2500. A second PCR of roughly 6 to 12 cycles was performed with a sample-barcoded 5' primer and a J-beta primer mix. TCRdb reran the public reads through fastp at Q25 and MiXCR, keeping productive beta chains. Every entry covers one CDR3 protein and lists the most common genes and DNA from its rows. The sample profile shows over 950,000 distinct CDR3 sequences; just over 50% of them were found once. The ten largest clones represent 20% to 25% of the sample. The material sequenced was blood. The receptors come from a woman in her fifties or sixties in good health.

The gene calls are TRBV4-2 and TRBJ2-6, with 7 bases matching TRBD1. This CDR3 has 20 amino acids. CDR1 LGHNA and CDR2 YNFKEQ come from the germline V gene. J was trimmed by 0 bases and V by 0 bases; bases with no gene match: 11. In DNA, the CDR3 is TGTGCCAGCAGCCAAGAGGGATTCACAGGGGCGAGCTCTGGGGCCAACGTCCTGACTTTC. It is translated as CASSQEGFTGASSGANVLTF.

The V gene is TRBV12-3 or TRBV12-4, the J gene TRBJ2-5, with TRBD2 matching 7 bases. With V trimmed by 3 bases and J by 5 bases, 18 bases remained unmatched. The CDR3 extends over 18 amino acids. In DNA, the CDR3 is TGTGCCAGCAGTTTGAGCGGTCGGTGGGCGGGAGATTTTGAGACCCAGTACTTC. This codes for CASSLSGRWAGDFETQYF.

This clonotype was seen only once. The junction shows a germline mismatch at one end, possibly a read error. The V gene is TRBV4-2, the J gene TRBJ2-4; 13 bases map to TRBD2. The DNA end favors TRBJ2-7, so the J call may be wrong. CDR1 is LGHNA and CDR2 is YNFKEQ in the germline V gene. This CDR3 spans 17 amino acids. The CDR3 protein is CTSSQEARTSGSYEQYF. The CDR3 DNA sequence: TGTACCAGCAGCCAAGAAGCTCGGACTAGCGGGAGCTACGAGCAGTACTTC.

J is TRBJ2-1 and V is TRBV20-1, with 9 bases lining up with TRBD1. Losses at the gene ends were 1 base for V and 6 bases for J; bases not matched to a gene: 7. The germline V gene has CDR1 DFQATT and CDR2 SNEGSKA (reference sequence). The CDR3 is made up of 15 amino acids. The DNA of the CDR3 is TGCAGTGCTAGAGGAAACAGGGGGCAGGTCAATGAGCAGTTCTTC. As protein: CSARGNRGQVNEQFF.

V and J are TRBV6-5 and TRBJ1-2; D not certain. Trimming took off 6 bases at V and 4 bases at J, with 12 bases between the two ends. The germline CDR1 and CDR2 sequences are MNHEY and SVGAGI. The CDR3 sequence is 13 residues long. CDR3 amino acids: CASRDPTVYGYTF. CDR3 bases: TGTGCCAGCAGGGATCCAACGGTCTATGGCTACACCTTC.

The CDR3 region is CASSLDQGLYGYTF. CDR3 nucleotide sequence: TGCGCCAGCAGCTTGGATCAGGGCCTCTATGGCTACACCTTC. The rearrangement joins TRBV5-1 to TRBJ1-2, with D perhaps matching TRBD1 (5 bases). This CDR3 has 14 amino acids. Germline-derived CDR1 and CDR2 are SGHRS and YFSETQ. With 0 bases removed from V and 4 bases from J, the gap between germline ends came to 10 bases.

This clonotype was observed a few times. V and J are TRBV28 and TRBJ1-4, with D uncertain. V was shortened by 10 bases and J by 8 bases, with 17 bases between the two germline ends. Germline V gene data show CDR1 as MDHEN and CDR2 as SYDVKM. CDR3 size: 13 residues. In DNA form, the CDR3 reads TGTGCCACCGGGCGCCCTGGTAGGGAAAAACTGTTTTTT. Amino acid sequence: CATGRPGREKLFF.

The chain carries TRBV10-3 and TRBJ2-1; D remains unclear. The germline V gene has CDR1 ENHRY and CDR2 SYGVKD. The V end lost 5 bases, the J end lost 4 bases, and 9 bases lay between the germline ends. The CDR3 is 13 amino acids. The CDR3 DNA follows: TGTGCCATCAGTCCGGACCCGTACAATGAGCAGTTCTTC. The encoded protein is CAISPDPYNEQFF.

This clonotype showed up just a few times. The V and J genes are TRBV12-3 or TRBV12-4 and TRBJ2-1; no definite D call. The CDR3 extends over 11 amino acids. The V and J ends lost 3 bases and 9 bases respectively, with 6 bases between them. CDR3 sequence reads: CASSFDTEQFF. CDR3 bases: TGTGCCAGCAGTTTCGACACTGAGCAGTTCTTC.

This CDR3 reads CASSQFRGGYNEQFF. DNA of the CDR3: TGTGCCAGCAGCCAATTCCGGGGGGGCTACAATGAGCAGTTCTTC. The rearrangement links TRBV3-1 to TRBJ2-1; TRBD2 matches 8 bases. Trimming took 2 bases from V and 3 from J; bases not matched to a gene: 3. Per the germline V gene, CDR1 is LGHDT and CDR2 is YNNKEL (reference sequence). This CDR3 region has 15 residues.

This chain joins TRBV12-3 or TRBV12-4 and TRBJ2-3; unclear D gene. The CDR3 length is 12 residues. The V end was cut by 3 bases, the J end by 6 bases, with 7 bases between. DNA for the CDR3: TGTGCCAGCAGTTTCACAGTTGATACGCAGTATTTT. This gives the protein CASSFTVDTQYF.

The gene calls are TRBV10-3 and TRBJ2-5, with 10 bases that match TRBD1. In germline, CDR1 is ENHRY, CDR2 SYGVKD. Losses at the gene ends were 7 bases for V and 1 base for J; bases not matched to a gene: 3. CDR3 length: 14 residues. The CDR3: CAIKDRGGQETQYF. CDR3 bases: TGTGCCATCAAGGACAGGGGGGGCCAAGAGACCCAGTACTTC.

The chain has TRBV20-1 and TRBJ2-4, with 11 bases fitting TRBD2. The tail of the sequence fits TRBJ2-7 better, so the J call may be wrong. CDR3 length equals 16 residues. The germline gives CDR1 DFQATT, CDR2 SNEGSKA (reference sequence). CDR3 sequence reads: CSAKPPTSGSKGEQYF. In DNA form, the CDR3 reads TGCAGTGCCAAGCCGCCAACTAGCGGGAGTAAGGGCGAGCAGTACTTC.

The J gene is TRBJ2-7, the V gene TRBV21-1. TRBV21-1 is labeled a pseudogene. The length of the CDR3 is 10 residues. CDR3 in amino acids: CASSRPEQYF. Here the CDR3 DNA reads TGTGCCAGCAGCAGGCCCGAGCAGTACTTC.

This clonotype was detected only a few times. J is TRBJ2-1 and V is TRBV7-2; TRBD2 agrees at 12 bases. The CDR3 has 15 amino acids. CDR1 and CDR2 from the germline V gene are SGHTA and FQGNSA. Trimming took 4 bases from V and 9 from J; bases not matched to a gene: 7. CDR3 residues: CASSSRLAGAGEQFF. DNA of the CDR3: TGTGCCAGCAGCTCCCGACTAGCGGGAGCGGGTGAGCAGTTCTTC.